Below are 5 T cell receptor beta chains sequenced from a single sample in a study of PD-1 blockade in classical Hodgkin lymphoma. Using immunoSEQ multiplex PCR, the repertoire was profiled, and TCRdb retains in-frame clones only, with some absent. The sample lists 75,000 to 100,000 clones; over 80% were seen once. All trial patients relapsed after autologous stem cell transplantation. The sequences come from peripheral blood mononuclear cells (PBMCs), collected at baseline. These receptors originate from a human donor with classical Hodgkin lymphoma.

The V call is TRBV6-1, the J call TRBJ1-3, with D perhaps matching TRBD1 (5 bases). This CDR3 has 15 amino acids. Looked up from germline, CDR1 is MNHNS and CDR2 is SASEGT. V was pared by 7 bases and J by 0 bases, with 13 bases between. CDR3 bases: TGTGCCAGCACCTCAGGGTGGTTCTCTGGAAACACCATATATTTT. Amino acid sequence: CASTSGWFSGNTIYF.

The V call is TRBV7-2, the J call TRBJ2-3; 12 nucleotides match TRBD2. After removal of 1 base from V and 6 bases from J, the junction contained 2 bases not matched to a gene. This CDR3 has 15 amino acids. Germline assignment: CDR1 SGHTA and CDR2 FQGNSA. CDR3 nucleotide sequence: TGTGCCAGCAGCTTAGGACTAGCGGGAGTTGATACGCAGTATTTT. Translation: CASSLGLAGVDTQYF. Complete variable domain (other parts from reference TRBV7-2 and TRBJ2-3): GAGVSQSPSNKVTEKGKDVELRCDPISGHTALYWYRQSLGQGLEFLIYFQGNSAPDKSGLPSDRFSAERTGGSVSTLTIQRTQQEDSAVYLCASSLGLAGVDTQYFGPGTRLTVL.

The rearrangement links TRBV18 to TRBJ2-3, with D unresolved. Trimming removed 1 base at V and 3 bases at J, with 17 bases between. CDR3 length equals 17 residues. The germline V gene encodes CDR1 KGHSH and CDR2 LQKENI. CDR3 in amino acids: CASSPRRAGLGTDTQYF. The CDR3, as DNA: TGTGCCAGCTCACCACGTAGGGCAGGTCTTGGGACAGATACGCAGTATTTT.

The chain links TRBV19 to TRBJ2-1, with D possibly being TRBD2 (6 bases). Trimming shortened V by 3 bases and J by 9 bases, and 18 bases separated the two germline ends. The CDR3 loop spans 15 amino acids. Germline loops: CDR1 LNHDA, CDR2 SQIVND (reference sequence). CDR3 sequence: CASSIPTSRMGEQFF. In DNA, the CDR3 is TGTGCCAGTAGTATCCCAACTAGCAGGATGGGTGAGCAGTTCTTC.

The chain carries TRBV11-1 and TRBJ2-7; 8 bases agree with TRBD1. V lost 1 base and J lost 5; bases outside the gene matches: 4. Germline-derived CDR1 and CDR2 are SGHAT and FQDESV (reference sequence). The CDR3 covers 14 residues. CDR3 coding DNA: TGTGCCAGCAGCTTAGGACAGGGGACCCACGAGCAGTACTTC. Translating gives CASSLGQGTHEQYF.